The rows below give T cell receptor beta chains drawn from one sample of a study of T cell clonotyping in hematopoietic cell transplantation. The protocol was immunoSEQ multiplex PCR, while the TCRdb copy is restricted to in-frame clones and leaves out a portion. The sample contains some 11,000 clones, around 90% of which appear only once. Material: PBMCs, obtained 180 days after allogeneic stem cell transplant. These receptors all stem from a male patient aged 60-69 years who had an allogeneic stem cell transplant from an unrelated donor, so the T cells may come from the graft donor. Some clones in this sample may be carry-over from other donors' samples. The CDR3 runs from the conserved cysteine through the conserved F or W. Fields, in order: V gene, J gene, D gene, clone size, CDR3 protein, CDR3 DNA. D genes are given only for firm matches. A row's size may be missing; if present it is once, few, many or a size class.

V gene: TRBV7-9; J gene: TRBJ1-2; D gene: .; clone size: .; CDR3 protein: CASRGPGVLGSHNYGYTF; CDR3 DNA: TGTGCCAGCCGAGGGCCAGGAGTCCTGGGGAGTCATAACTATGGCTACACCTTC
V gene: TRBV4-3; J gene: TRBJ1-2; D gene: .; clone size: few; CDR3 protein: CASRRGRLRYGYTF; CDR3 DNA: TGCGCCAGCAGAAGAGGGCGGTTGAGGTATGGCTACACCTTC
V gene: TRBV10-3; J gene: TRBJ1-5; D gene: .; clone size: once; CDR3 protein: CAISRDRFNQPQHF; CDR3 DNA: TGTGCCATCAGTAGGGACCGATTCAATCAGCCCCAGCATTTT
V gene: TRBV6-5; J gene: TRBJ1-2; D gene: TRBD1; clone size: .; CDR3 protein: CASSGGTGAYGYTF; CDR3 DNA: TGTGCCAGCAGTGGAGGGACAGGGGCCTATGGCTACACCTTC
V gene: TRBV10-3; J gene: TRBJ1-5; D gene: TRBD1; clone size: .; CDR3 protein: CATGGQGVQPQHF; CDR3 DNA: TGTGCCACCGGGGGACAGGGAGTTCAGCCCCAGCATTTT
V gene: TRBV6-5; J gene: TRBJ2-5; D gene: TRBD2; clone size: .; CDR3 protein: CASISGGQETQYF; CDR3 DNA: TGTGCCAGCATTTCGGGGGGCCAAGAGACCCAGTACTTC
V gene: TRBV2; J gene: TRBJ2-3; D gene: TRBD2; clone size: .; CDR3 protein: CASSFGGGSTDTQYF; CDR3 DNA: TGTGCCAGCTCCTTTGGCGGGGGGAGCACAGATACGCAGTATTTT
V gene: TRBV2; J gene: TRBJ1-5; D gene: .; clone size: .; CDR3 protein: CASSEGWRNGQPQHF; CDR3 DNA: TGTGCCAGCAGTGAGGGATGGAGAAACGGTCAGCCCCAGCATTTT
V gene: TRBV13; J gene: TRBJ2-1; D gene: .; clone size: .; CDR3 protein: CASSFLQQNEQFF; CDR3 DNA: TGTGCCAGCAGCTTTTTGCAGCAAAATGAGCAGTTCTTC
V gene: TRBV5-4; J gene: TRBJ2-7; D gene: TRBD1; clone size: .; CDR3 protein: CASSAGQGGGPSYEQYF; CDR3 DNA: TGTGCCAGCAGCGCAGGACAGGGGGGAGGCCCTTCTTACGAGCAGTACTTC
V gene: TRBV10-3; J gene: TRBJ2-3; D gene: .; clone size: once; CDR3 protein: CAITRDLTDTQYF; CDR3 DNA: TGTGCCATCACCCGGGACCTCACAGATACGCAGTATTTT
V gene: TRBV6-6; J gene: TRBJ2-3; D gene: .; clone size: .; CDR3 protein: CASSDPGGPGRTQYF; CDR3 DNA: TGTGCCAGCAGTGATCCCGGGGGCCCCGGTCGGACGCAGTATTTT
V gene: TRBV2; J gene: TRBJ1-1; D gene: .; clone size: .; CDR3 protein: CASTRGGARGTEAFF; CDR3 DNA: TGTGCCAGCACCCGAGGGGGGGCTCGTGGTACTGAAGCTTTCTTT
V gene: TRBV4-3; J gene: TRBJ2-7; D gene: .; clone size: once; CDR3 protein: CASSQTRGTYEQYF; CDR3 DNA: TGCGCCAGCAGCCAAACCAGGGGAACCTACGAGCAGTACTTC
V gene: TRBV4-2; J gene: TRBJ2-5; D gene: .; clone size: .; CDR3 protein: CASSQDVERETQYF; CDR3 DNA: TGTGCCAGCAGCCAAGATGTAGAGCGGGAGACCCAGTACTTC
V gene: TRBV6-5; J gene: TRBJ2-5; D gene: .; clone size: .; CDR3 protein: CASNPTGRGETQYF; CDR3 DNA: TGTGCCAGCAACCCCACAGGGCGCGGAGAGACCCAGTACTTC
V gene: TRBV14; J gene: TRBJ2-5; D gene: .; clone size: .; CDR3 protein: CASSQDLQTQYF; CDR3 DNA: TGTGCCAGCAGCCAAGATTTACAGACCCAGTACTTC
V gene: TRBV2; J gene: TRBJ1-2; D gene: .; clone size: .; CDR3 protein: CASSEGGRPLGGYTF; CDR3 DNA: TGTGCCAGCAGTGAAGGAGGACGTCCGTTGGGTGGCTACACCTTC
V gene: TRBV5-6; J gene: TRBJ2-7; D gene: .; clone size: .; CDR3 protein: CASSFQGGLGEQYF; CDR3 DNA: TGTGCCAGCAGCTTTCAAGGAGGGCTTGGCGAGCAGTACTTC
V gene: TRBV2; J gene: TRBJ2-5; D gene: TRBD2; clone size: .; CDR3 protein: CASRDYVETQYF; CDR3 DNA: TGTGCCAGCCGGGACTACGTTGAGACCCAGTACTTC
V gene: TRBV6-6; J gene: TRBJ1-1; D gene: .; clone size: .; CDR3 protein: CASSYVGEGTEAFF; CDR3 DNA: TGTGCCAGCAGTTACGTTGGGGAGGGGACTGAAGCTTTCTTT
V gene: TRBV7-8; J gene: TRBJ1-4; D gene: .; clone size: .; CDR3 protein: CASTRAEANEKLFF; CDR3 DNA: TGTGCCAGCACCCGGGCAGAGGCTAATGAAAAACTGTTTTTT
V gene: TRBV11-2; J gene: TRBJ2-3; D gene: .; clone size: .; CDR3 protein: CASSLLGNTDTQYF; CDR3 DNA: TGTGCCAGCAGCTTACTGGGAAACACAGATACGCAGTATTTT
V gene: TRBV20-1; J gene: TRBJ1-2; D gene: .; clone size: .; CDR3 protein: CSARDDGYTF; CDR3 DNA: TGCAGTGCTAGAGATGATGGCTACACCTTC
V gene: TRBV7-2; J gene: TRBJ2-3; D gene: .; clone size: .; CDR3 protein: CASSITDTQYF; CDR3 DNA: TGTGCCAGCAGCATTACAGATACGCAGTATTTT
V gene: TRBV18; J gene: TRBJ1-3; D gene: .; clone size: .; CDR3 protein: CASSPDVGNTIYF; CDR3 DNA: TGTGCCAGCTCACCGGATGTTGGAAACACCATATATTTT
V gene: TRBV4-2; J gene: TRBJ2-5; D gene: TRBD2; clone size: .; CDR3 protein: CASSQGGTSGGAGETQYF; CDR3 DNA: TGTGCCAGCAGCCAAGGAGGAACTAGCGGGGGGGCCGGGGAGACCCAGTACTTC
V gene: TRBV6-1; J gene: TRBJ2-6; D gene: TRBD1; clone size: medium-sized; CDR3 protein: CASSAQTGSGANVLTF; CDR3 DNA: TGTGCCAGCAGTGCCCAGACAGGGAGTGGGGCCAACGTCCTGACTTTC
V gene: TRBV7-6; J gene: TRBJ1-4; D gene: .; clone size: .; CDR3 protein: CASSAIQGGPNEKLFF; CDR3 DNA: TGTGCCAGCAGCGCGATTCAGGGAGGGCCTAATGAAAAACTGTTTTTT
V gene: TRBV6-5; J gene: TRBJ1-2; D gene: .; clone size: once; CDR3 protein: CASRGDGYTF; CDR3 DNA: TGTGCCTCGAGGGGCGATGGCTACACCTTC
V gene: TRBV6-6; J gene: TRBJ1-5; D gene: .; clone size: .; CDR3 protein: CASRDSGARQPQHF; CDR3 DNA: TGTGCCAGCAGGGACTCAGGGGCACGCCAGCCCCAGCATTTT
V gene: TRBV9; J gene: TRBJ1-3; D gene: TRBD1; clone size: .; CDR3 protein: CASSVNRGPGNTIYF; CDR3 DNA: TGTGCCAGCAGCGTGAACAGGGGGCCTGGAAACACCATATATTTT
V gene: TRBV2; J gene: TRBJ1-2; D gene: .; clone size: .; CDR3 protein: CASSTGLNYGYTF; CDR3 DNA: TGTGCCAGCTCGACGGGACTTAACTATGGCTACACCTTC
V gene: TRBV4-3; J gene: TRBJ2-7; D gene: TRBD1; clone size: .; CDR3 protein: CASSQGTGSHEQYF; CDR3 DNA: TGCGCCAGCAGCCAGGGGACAGGGTCCCACGAGCAGTACTTC
V gene: TRBV6-1; J gene: TRBJ1-5; D gene: .; clone size: .; CDR3 protein: CASSSGPSSNQPQHF; CDR3 DNA: TGTGCCAGCAGTTCTGGGCCGAGTAGCAATCAGCCCCAGCATTTT
V gene: TRBV7-9; J gene: TRBJ2-7; D gene: TRBD1; clone size: .; CDR3 protein: CASSLRDRVYEQYF; CDR3 DNA: TGTGCCAGCAGCCTCCGGGACAGGGTTTACGAGCAGTACTTC
V gene: TRBV4-1; J gene: TRBJ2-5; D gene: TRBD2; clone size: .; CDR3 protein: CASSPRGGLAARYQETQYF; CDR3 DNA: TGCGCCAGCAGCCCCCGTGGGGGACTAGCGGCACGGTACCAAGAGACCCAGTACTTC
V gene: TRBV4-3; J gene: TRBJ1-1; D gene: .; clone size: .; CDR3 protein: CASSQGMVAGNTEAFF; CDR3 DNA: TGCGCCAGCAGCCAAGGAATGGTTGCAGGGAACACTGAAGCTTTCTTT
V gene: TRBV9; J gene: TRBJ1-2; D gene: TRBD1; clone size: .; CDR3 protein: CASSGTGVTGYTF; CDR3 DNA: TGTGCCAGCAGCGGTACAGGGGTTACTGGCTACACCTTC
V gene: TRBV19; J gene: TRBJ1-1; D gene: TRBD1; clone size: .; CDR3 protein: CASSTVHDRAGTEAFF; CDR3 DNA: TGTGCCAGTAGTACAGTCCATGACAGGGCTGGCACTGAAGCTTTCTTT
V gene: TRBV5-8; J gene: TRBJ1-2; D gene: TRBD1; clone size: .; CDR3 protein: CASSWGQGAVGYTF; CDR3 DNA: TGTGCCAGCAGCTGGGGACAGGGGGCTGTTGGCTACACCTTC
V gene: TRBV19; J gene: TRBJ1-1; D gene: .; clone size: once; CDR3 protein: CASSISPTAHTEAFF; CDR3 DNA: TGTGCCAGTAGTATCTCCCCGACAGCTCACACTGAAGCTTTCTTT
V gene: TRBV6-5; J gene: TRBJ1-1; D gene: TRBD1; clone size: .; CDR3 protein: CASRPTTGGGTEAFF; CDR3 DNA: TGTGCCAGCAGGCCCACCACAGGGGGTGGGACTGAAGCTTTCTTT
V gene: TRBV9; J gene: TRBJ1-3; D gene: TRBD1; clone size: .; CDR3 protein: CASSVDGTVGNTIYF; CDR3 DNA: TGTGCCAGCAGCGTAGACGGGACAGTTGGAAACACCATATATTTT
V gene: TRBV6-5; J gene: TRBJ2-7; D gene: TRBD1; clone size: .; CDR3 protein: CASRGQGYEQYF; CDR3 DNA: TGTGCCAGCAGAGGACAGGGGTACGAGCAGTACTTC
V gene: TRBV6-5; J gene: TRBJ2-1; D gene: TRBD2; clone size: .; CDR3 protein: CASTAGGYNEQFF; CDR3 DNA: TGTGCCAGCACTGCGGGGGGGTACAATGAGCAGTTCTTC
V gene: TRBV19; J gene: TRBJ2-7; D gene: TRBD1; clone size: .; CDR3 protein: CASSMPGQGIHEQYF; CDR3 DNA: TGTGCCAGTAGTATGCCGGGACAGGGGATCCACGAGCAGTACTTC
V gene: TRBV4-3; J gene: TRBJ2-1; D gene: .; clone size: .; CDR3 protein: CASSQNERGGWSSYNEQFF; CDR3 DNA: TGCGCCAGCAGCCAAAACGAACGTGGGGGGTGGAGCTCCTACAATGAGCAGTTCTTC
V gene: TRBV20-1; J gene: TRBJ1-5; D gene: .; clone size: .; CDR3 protein: CSARDGQFEHF; CDR3 DNA: TGCAGTGCTAGAGACGGCCAGTTCGAGCATTTT
V gene: TRBV2; J gene: TRBJ1-1; D gene: .; clone size: .; CDR3 protein: CASRADKNTEAFF; CDR3 DNA: TGTGCCAGCAGAGCAGACAAGAACACTGAAGCTTTCTTT
V gene: TRBV11-2; J gene: TRBJ2-7; D gene: TRBD1; clone size: .; CDR3 protein: CASRPLGDRSYEQYF; CDR3 DNA: TGTGCCAGCAGACCACTTGGGGACAGGTCTTACGAGCAGTACTTC
V gene: TRBV7-8; J gene: TRBJ1-6; D gene: TRBD1; clone size: .; CDR3 protein: CASSLAQGRGNSPLHF; CDR3 DNA: TGTGCCAGCAGCTTAGCACAGGGGCGCGGGAATTCACCCCTCCACTTT
V gene: TRBV5-1; J gene: TRBJ2-2; D gene: .; clone size: .; CDR3 protein: CASSLQGSTGELFF; CDR3 DNA: TGCGCCAGCAGCTTGCAGGGCTCGACCGGGGAGCTGTTTTTT
V gene: TRBV19; J gene: TRBJ1-2; D gene: TRBD1; clone size: .; CDR3 protein: CASSRTGYGYTF; CDR3 DNA: TGTGCCAGTAGTAGGACAGGCTATGGCTACACCTTC